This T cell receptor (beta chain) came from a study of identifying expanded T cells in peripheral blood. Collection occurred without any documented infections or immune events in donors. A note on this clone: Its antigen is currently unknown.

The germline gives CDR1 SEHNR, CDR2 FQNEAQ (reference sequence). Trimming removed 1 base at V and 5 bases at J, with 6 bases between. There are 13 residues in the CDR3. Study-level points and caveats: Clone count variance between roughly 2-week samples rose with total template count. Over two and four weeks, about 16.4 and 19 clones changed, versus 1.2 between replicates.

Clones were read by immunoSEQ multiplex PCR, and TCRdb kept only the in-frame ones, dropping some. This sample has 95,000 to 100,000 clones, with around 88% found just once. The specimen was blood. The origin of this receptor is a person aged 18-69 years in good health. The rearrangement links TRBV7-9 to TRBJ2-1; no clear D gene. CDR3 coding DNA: TGTGCCAGCAGCTTAGGTCGGGACAATGAGCAGTTCTTC. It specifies CASSLGRDNEQFF.